This T cell receptor beta chain was documented in a study of immune heterogeneity within non-small cell lung tumors (dated by TCRdb to the late 2010s). Regarding the research as a whole: By histology, the tumors included nine to eleven non-squamous carcinomas, 4 squamous cell carcinomas and 1 tumor not otherwise specified. Whole-exome sequencing, RNA-seq and TCR beta repertoire sequencing were combined for multiple spatially distinct regions from each NSCLC tumor so that intratumoral immune heterogeneity could be examined. TCR repertoires were analyzed from 55 to 70 tumor loci of more than 14 patients, while transcriptome data covered only around 45 loci from more than 10 patients. For mutant peptides 8 to 11 amino acids long, netMHCpan-3.0 predicted neoantigen binding to the HLA alleles of each patient. The paper as a whole reports these results and caveats: Local T-cell repertoire clonality showed a statistically significant but moderate positive correlation with local tumor mutational burden (R around 0.31). High-frequency TCR beta clonotypes were largely distinct between individual patients. Identical dominant CDR3B clonotypes recurred across loci within a patient, yet different tumor locations also harbored unique high-frequency clones.

The CDR3 holds 17 amino acids from the cysteine to the phenylalanine. CDR3 DNA only is kept here, 51 bases in frame from base 1. V loses 2 bases of germline sequence and J loses 5 bases, and the interval between the two ends is 19 bases. The germline V gene (reference sequence) supplies CDR1 SEHNR and CDR2 FQNEAQ. The TCR beta CDR3 region was amplified with a multiplex PCR system whose first round of roughly 11 cycles used 32 V-gene forward primers and 13 J-gene reverse primers. The first PCR round used a QIAGEN Multiplex PCR Kit, and the primer sequences were filed in Chinese patent CN105087789A. A second PCR round added Illumina universal primers using the Phusion High-Fidelity PCR Kit. The TCR libraries underwent paired-end sequencing with a read length of 151 bp on the Illumina HiSeq X Ten platform. The authors processed their data as follows. Reads without multiplex PCR primers were removed using Cutadapt, read pairs were merged using PEAR, and CDR3 regions were called using MiXCR with default settings. Shannon entropy measured repertoire diversity, and clonality was calculated as one minus the Shannon entropy divided by the ln of the count of productive unique sequences. A clonotype counted as a dominant or high-frequency T-cell clone when its frequency was 0.5% or higher. TCRdb trimmed the raw reads at Q25, called clones with MiXCR and kept productive beta chains. Each entry is one CDR3 protein sequence, shown with its most common DNA and genes. The V and J calls were determined by TCRdb, not by the authors. The sample table holds 12,000 to 15,000 distinct CDR3 sequences, of which under 35% were seen once. The ten top clones hold over 12% of the sample.

About this clonotype: It has no known antigen specificity. Just one base apart from a much larger clone, this may be a read error.

Genomic DNA was extracted from bulk tumor tissue and used as the TCR template, and approximately 600 ng gDNA was amplified per sample. During surgery, several biopsies were collected from each primary tumor and placed as far from one another as possible within the tumor mass. The study cohort was described as untreated and was composed of newly diagnosed NSCLC cases undergoing curative surgery. Donors were some 15 newly diagnosed non-small cell lung cancer patients undergoing surgery with curative intent. Resected tumor masses were reviewed by two independent pathologists. Sequencing was performed only on DNA and RNA samples of high quality.

The chain is made from TRBV7-9 and TRBJ2-1, with a weak D call of TRBD1 (5 bases match). The sequenced sample consisted of lung tumor tissue. The receptor's source is a woman aged 45-60 years with non-small cell lung cancer. The CDR3 region reads CASSLMFPGHPHNEQFF. The bases are TGTGCCAGCAGCTTAATGTTCCCAGGGCATCCGCACAATGAGCAGTTCTTC.